Sequencing of this T cell receptor beta chain was carried out in a study of graft-versus-host responses after intestinal transplantation. Study-level background: After anti-thymocyte globulin induction, recipients took tacrolimus and steroids for 2 to 3 years. Broader study findings: GvH clones surfaced in recipient marrow, some emerging earlier in ileum or blood.

Assay used: immunoSEQ multiplex PCR; TCRdb lists only in-frame clones, some missing. The data hold about 14,000 clones, with roughly 82% observed a single time. For this clone: Antigen: not known.

Processed graft tissue released its intraepithelial and lamina propria lymphocytes. There are 13 residues in the CDR3. Germline V CDR1 and CDR2: MGHRA, YSYEKL. V was cut by 0 bases and J by 5 bases, with 7 bases left in between. This specimen was ileum tissue, taken about 26 days after intestinal transplant. The sequence derives from a human patient who received an intestinal transplant, so some T cells may come from the graft donor. V and J are TRBV4-1 and TRBJ1-2, with D unresolved. The CDR3 DNA follows: TGCGCCAGCAGCCAAGATCCCCAGTATGGCTACACCTTC. Translation: CASSQDPQYGYTF.